This T cell receptor beta chain derives from a study of CD8+ T cells in alopecia areata. General observations from the study: On tofacitinib, scalp clonality and expanded CD8+ clones among top 100 fell significantly. Across lesional scalp, and particularly alopecia totalis/universalis, clonality surpassed that of normal scalp.

Treatment indicated: oral pan-JAK inhibitor, 5-10 mg twice daily. RNA was isolated and reverse transcribed to cDNA, the sequencing template. Assay: immunoSEQ multiplex PCR; the TCRdb copy retains only in-frame clones and omits some. The table has about 180,000 clones, approximately 53% seen once. In this sample, this clone turned up a few times. Its antigen remains unknown. The source of this sequence is a human donor with alopecia areata. The sample in question was CD8+ T cells sorted from blood, obtained at week 24, from a patient treated with tofacitinib.

Here the CDR3 DNA reads TGTGCCACCCGGAGCCTTTATGGCTACACCTTC. It codes for CATRSLYGYTF. The chain couples TRBV10-3 to TRBJ1-2; D not certain. The germline V gene encodes CDR1 ENHRY and CDR2 SYGVKD. The CDR3 runs 11 residues. With 10 bases removed from V and 5 bases from J, the gap between germline ends came to 11 bases.